This T cell receptor (beta chain) was sequenced during a study of regulatory T cells in long-lasting Graves disease. TCR beta libraries were built with iRepertoire HTBI primers and Arm-PCR of CDR3 regions. In TCRdb, the multiplex PCR reads were re-called with MiXCR into one record per CDR3 protein. This table has approximately 460,000 distinct CDR3 sequences, about 16% appearing once. Overall study findings and caveats: Persistent Graves' patients showed less TCR diversity than newly diagnosed ones.

This clonotype was observed a handful of times. What it binds is unknown. This CDR3 region has 16 residues. Per the germline V gene, CDR1 is MDHEN and CDR2 is SYDVKM. V dropped 4 bases and J dropped 4 bases, with 20 bases sitting between them. As to time point: newly diagnosed GD, antithyroid drugs for less than 3 months. Researchers made the TCR library from RNA that was extracted from PBMCs. The same data also went into a second study, on T cells in Graves' hyperthyroidism and ophthalmopathy.

The chain is built from TRBV28 and TRBJ2-7, with a weak D call TRBD2 (7 bases). The receptor was isolated from a woman in her 30s with Graves disease. Here the sequenced sample was peripheral blood mononuclear cells (PBMCs), taken at new diagnosis, from a patient treated with antithyroid drugs. In DNA, the CDR3 is TGTGCCAGCAGTTCCCTAGGGGGGGTTATTATTTACGAGCAGTACTTC. Encoded protein: CASSSLGGVIIYEQYF. The whole variable domain, remainder taken from reference TRBV28 and TRBJ2-7, is DVKVTQSSRYLVKRTGEKVFLECVQDMDHENMFWYRQDPGLGLRLIYFSYDVKMKEKGDIPEGYSVSREKKERFSLILESASTNQTSMYLCASSSLGGVIIYEQYFGPGTRLTVT.